The T cell receptor (beta chain) under discussion was sequenced for a study of diagnostic markers for celiac disease (dated by TCRdb to about 2020). The CDR3 goes from the cysteine to the phenylalanine over 16 residues. Nucleotide data are not available. CDR1 and CDR2 (KGHDR, SFDVKD) derive from the germline V gene. TCRdb shows the sequencer as Illumina MiSeq. TCRdb reprocessed the sequencing reads and holds a single record per CDR3 protein sequence, with no DNA. The sample table includes about 6,000 distinct CDR3 sequences. The ten largest make up approximately 5.6% of the sample. To note about this clonotype: Which antigen it targets is not known.

The sample comprised either unsorted cells or a sorted T cell fraction (not recorded which). The source of this sequence is a human donor. This table probably holds off-target reads from a library built for another chain. This sequence uses TRBV24-1 and TRBJ2-1; the D gene TCRdb calls, TRBD1, cannot be checked with no DNA. Here the CDR3 is given as CATSDSTGQGYNEQFF.